This entry lists 13 T cell receptor beta chains sequenced from one sample in a study of T cell changes during pregnancy in multiple sclerosis. Assay: immunoSEQ multiplex PCR; the TCRdb copy retains only in-frame clones and omits some. The sample lists about 68,000 clones, over 75% occurring once. The source was peripheral blood, collected in the third trimester of pregnancy. Receptor source: a female donor with multiple sclerosis, enrolled in a pregnancy study.

The rearrangement links TRBV10-3 to TRBJ1-2; a possible D gene is TRBD1 (6 bases). Germline V gives CDR1 ENHRY, CDR2 SYGVKD. CDR3 length: 14 residues. The V end lost 4 bases, the J end lost 4 bases, and 13 bases lay between the germline ends. CDR3 protein: CAISVTEGGYGYTF. The CDR3 DNA reads TGTGCCATCAGTGTCACTGAAGGGGGCTATGGCTACACCTTC.

V usage is TRBV12-5 and J usage is TRBJ2-6, with D unresolved. V gave up 0 bases and J gave up 2 bases, with 8 bases separating them. Germline V gene data show CDR1 as LGHNT and CDR2 as FRNRAP. The CDR3 covers 16 residues. CDR3 in amino acids: CASGLVRGAGANVLTF. CDR3 nucleotide sequence: TGTGCTAGTGGTTTGGTCCGAGGAGCTGGGGCCAACGTCCTGACTTTC.

The DNA for the CDR3 is TGTGCCAGCAGTTCGTGGACAGGGGTTAGCACTGAAGCTTTCTTT. Protein: CASSSWTGVSTEAFF. The chain combines TRBV27 with TRBJ1-1; 9 positions agree with TRBD1. Germline CDR1 and CDR2: MNHEY and SMNVEV (reference sequence). V gave up 4 bases and J gave up 4 bases; unmatched junction bases: 7. The CDR3 spans 15 residues.

CDR3 in amino acids: CSVWSGAGLAEAFF. The CDR3 region has the DNA TGCAGCGTTTGGTCAGGGGCAGGACTCGCTGAAGCTTTCTTT. The chain recombines TRBV29-1 with TRBJ1-1, with TRBD1 as a possible D gene (6 bases). The length of the CDR3 is 14 residues. Germline loops: CDR1 SQVTM, CDR2 ANQGSEA. The V end was cut by 5 bases, the J end by 6 bases, with 19 bases between.

A single count supports this clone. The chain is built from TRBV10-3 and TRBJ2-7; 10 bases are shared with TRBD2. V lost 4 bases, J lost 3 bases, and 6 bases stayed unmatched. The germline CDR1 and CDR2 sequences are ENHRY and SYGVKD. The CDR3 loop spans 15 amino acids. The CDR3 loop is CAISGTSGLNYEQYF. Written as DNA, the CDR3 is TGTGCCATCAGTGGGACTAGCGGACTAAACTACGAGCAGTACTTC.

V gene TRBV7-9 combines with J gene TRBJ1-5; D call uncertain. This CDR3 has 15 amino acids. Per the germline V gene, CDR1 is SEHNR and CDR2 is FQNEAQ (reference sequence). V was pared by 1 base and J by 0 bases, with 7 bases between. The CDR3 region has the DNA TGTGCCAGCAGCTTAGGGGGAGGTAGCAATCAGCCCCAGCATTTT. Residues: CASSLGGGSNQPQHF.

This rearrangement joins TRBV7-2 to TRBJ1-4, with TRBD1 identical over 9 bases. Germline V gene data show CDR1 as SGHTA and CDR2 as FQGNSA. Losses at the gene ends were 4 bases for V and 6 bases for J; bases not matched to a gene: 6. CDR3 size: 15 residues. CDR3 sequence: CASSWVQGADEKLFF. The CDR3 DNA is TGTGCCAGCAGCTGGGTACAGGGGGCGGATGAAAAACTGTTTTTT.

The V gene is TRBV7-9, the J gene TRBJ2-5; tentatively, D is TRBD1 (7 bases). Germline V gene sequence: CDR1 SEHNR, CDR2 FQNEAQ (reference sequence). This CDR3 has 15 amino acids. Trimming removed 1 base from V and 2 bases from J, with 11 bases in between. Here the CDR3 reads CASSLGPGGQETQYF. The CDR3 region has the DNA TGTGCCAGCAGCTTAGGTCCAGGGGGGCAAGAGACCCAGTACTTC. Together with reference TRBV7-9 and TRBJ2-5, the CDR3 gives the full variable domain: DTGVSQNPRHKITKRGQNVTFRCDPISEHNRLYWYRQTLGQGPEFLTYFQNEAQLEKSRLLSDRFSAERPKGSFSTLEIQRTEQGDSAMYLCASSLGPGGQETQYFGPGTRLLVL.

The genes are TRBV7-7 and TRBJ2-3; 7 bases match TRBD1. This CDR3 has 12 amino acids. CDR1 is SSHAT and CDR2 is FNYEAQ in the germline V gene (reference sequence). With 4 bases clipped from V and 5 bases from J, the junction kept 0 bases outside the gene matches. The CDR3 DNA reads as TGTGCCAGCAGCTCAGGGGGAGATACGCAGTATTTT. The encoded protein is CASSSGGDTQYF.

The V call is TRBV4-2, the J call TRBJ1-5; 7 positions agree with TRBD1. The CDR3 has 16 amino acids. Looked up from germline, CDR1 is LGHNA and CDR2 is YNFKEQ. The V segment lost 1 base and the J segment 3 bases; nucleotides outside the gene matches: 6. The CDR3, as DNA: TGTGCCAGCAGCCAAGGCGGGGACAGCCTCAATCAGCCCCAGCATTTT. Amino acids: CASSQGGDSLNQPQHF.

This rearrangement joins TRBV2 to TRBJ1-1; TRBD1 is a possible D gene (5 bases). This CDR3 is built from 14 residues. Germline V gene sequence: CDR1 SNHLY, CDR2 FYNNEI. The germline V and J ends were trimmed by 3 bases and 4 bases, with 12 bases remaining between them. CDR3 nucleotides: TGTGCCAGCAGTGATCGCGGGGGAGGCACTGAAGCTTTCTTT. This gives the protein CASSDRGGGTEAFF.

V usage is TRBV4-1 and J usage is TRBJ1-1, with TRBD1 as a possible D gene (5 bases). CDR3 length: 18 residues. The V gene's germline CDR1 is MGHRA and CDR2 YSYEKL. Deletions cut 2 bases from V and 0 bases from J, with 19 bases between. The CDR3: CASSQKGTSGLMNTEAFF. CDR3 in DNA: TGCGCCAGCAGCCAAAAGGGGACTTCGGGGCTCATGAACACTGAAGCTTTCTTT.

The chain has TRBV7-9 and TRBJ2-2; D might be TRBD1 (5 bases). This CDR3 has 17 residues. V was clipped by 1 base and J by 3 bases, with 15 bases between them. The germline gives CDR1 SEHNR, CDR2 FQNEAQ (reference sequence). CDR3 sequence (DNA): TGTGCCAGCAGCTTAGGGCTTCAAGGGGCGGACACCGGGGAGCTGTTTTTT. It encodes CASSLGLQGADTGELFF.